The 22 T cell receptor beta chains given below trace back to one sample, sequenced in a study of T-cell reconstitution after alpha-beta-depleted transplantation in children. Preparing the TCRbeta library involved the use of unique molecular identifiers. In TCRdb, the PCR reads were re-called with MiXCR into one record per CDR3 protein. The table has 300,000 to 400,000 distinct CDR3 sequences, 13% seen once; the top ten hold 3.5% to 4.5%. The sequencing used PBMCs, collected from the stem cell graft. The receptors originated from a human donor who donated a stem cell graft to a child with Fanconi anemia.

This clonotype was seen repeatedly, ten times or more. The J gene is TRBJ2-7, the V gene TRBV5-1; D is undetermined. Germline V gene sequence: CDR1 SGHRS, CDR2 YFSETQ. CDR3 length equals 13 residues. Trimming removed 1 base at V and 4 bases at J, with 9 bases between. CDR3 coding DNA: TGCGCCAGCAGCTTGAATGGTGGGTACGAGCAGTACGTC. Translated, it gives CASSLNGGYEQYV.

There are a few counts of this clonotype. The CDR3 DNA reads as TGTGCCAGCAGCCAAGTCGACTGGACTACCCAAGAGACCCAGTACTTC. It codes for CASSQVDWTTQETQYF. The chain has TRBV14 and TRBJ2-5; possible D gene TRBD2, 6 bases. Germline-derived CDR1 and CDR2 are SGHDN and FVKESK. The CDR3 has 16 residues. The germline V and J ends were trimmed by 1 base and 1 base, with 13 bases remaining between them.

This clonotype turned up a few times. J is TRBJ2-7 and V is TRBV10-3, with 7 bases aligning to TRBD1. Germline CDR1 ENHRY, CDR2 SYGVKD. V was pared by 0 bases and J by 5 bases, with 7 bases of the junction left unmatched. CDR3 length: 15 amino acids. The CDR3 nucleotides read TGTGCCATCAGTGAGTCGGTAGGGGGCTTGAACGAGCAGTACTTC. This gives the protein CAISESVGGLNEQYF.

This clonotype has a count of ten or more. CDR3 sequence reads: CATQDRGHEKLFF. For the CDR3, the DNA is TGTGCCACCCAGGACAGGGGACATGAAAAACTGTTTTTT. The chain recombines TRBV10-3 with TRBJ1-4, with TRBD1 identical over 9 bases. Germline CDR1 reads ENHRY; CDR2 reads SYGVKD. The V segment lost 10 bases and the J segment 6 bases; nucleotides outside the gene matches: 6. The CDR3 has 13 residues.

Here the CDR3 DNA reads TGTGCCAGCAGCCGGGGGACAAGGGATGAAAAACTGTTTTTT. Translated: CASSRGTRDEKLFF. This chain joins TRBV7-6 and TRBJ1-4; TRBD1 is a possible D gene (6 bases). V lost 5 bases, J lost 6 bases, and 13 bases lay in between. The CDR3 covers 14 residues. CDR1 and CDR2 from the germline V gene are SGHVS and FNYEAQ. Full variable domain (outside the CDR3, taken from reference TRBV7-6 and TRBJ1-4): GAGVSQSPRYKVTKRGQDVALRCDPISGHVSLYWYRQALGQGPEFLTYFNYEAQQDKSGLPNDRFSAERPEGSISTLTIQRTEQRDSAMYRCASSRGTRDEKLFFGSGTQLSVL.

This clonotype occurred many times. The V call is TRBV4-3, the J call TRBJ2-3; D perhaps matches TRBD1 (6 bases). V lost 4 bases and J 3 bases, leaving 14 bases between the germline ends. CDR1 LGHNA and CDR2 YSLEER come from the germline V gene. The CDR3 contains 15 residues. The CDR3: CASSLGRGGTDTQYF. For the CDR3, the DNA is TGCGCCAGCAGCCTCGGCAGGGGTGGTACAGATACGCAGTATTTT.

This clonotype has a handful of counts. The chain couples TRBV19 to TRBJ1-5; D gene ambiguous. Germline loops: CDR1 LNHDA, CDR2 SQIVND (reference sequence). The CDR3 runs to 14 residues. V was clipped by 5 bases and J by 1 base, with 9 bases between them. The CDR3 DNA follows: TGTGCCAGTAGTTCGGTCAGGAGCAATCAGCCCCAGCATTTT. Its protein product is CASSSVRSNQPQHF.

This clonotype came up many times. This CDR3 is CSAGQGMYNEKLFF. The CDR3 DNA is TGCAGCGCAGGACAGGGGATGTACAATGAAAAACTGTTTTTT. V usage is TRBV29-1 and J usage is TRBJ1-4, with TRBD1 identical over 9 bases. Germline-derived CDR1 and CDR2 are SQVTM and ANQGSEA. V was clipped by 7 bases and J by 5 bases; unmatched bases: 8. The CDR3 is 14 residues long.

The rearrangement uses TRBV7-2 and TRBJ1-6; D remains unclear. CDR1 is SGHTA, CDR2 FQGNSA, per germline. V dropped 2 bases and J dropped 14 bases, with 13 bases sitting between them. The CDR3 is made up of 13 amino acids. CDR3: CASSLLRDTTLHF. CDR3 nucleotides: TGTGCCAGCAGCTTACTGAGGGATACGACCCTCCACTTT. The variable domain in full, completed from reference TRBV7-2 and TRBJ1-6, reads GAGVSQSPSNKVTEKGKDVELRCDPISGHTALYWYRQSLGQGLEFLIYFQGNSAPDKSGLPSDRFSAERTGGSVSTLTIQRTQQEDSAVYLCASSLLRDTTLHFGNGTRLTVT.

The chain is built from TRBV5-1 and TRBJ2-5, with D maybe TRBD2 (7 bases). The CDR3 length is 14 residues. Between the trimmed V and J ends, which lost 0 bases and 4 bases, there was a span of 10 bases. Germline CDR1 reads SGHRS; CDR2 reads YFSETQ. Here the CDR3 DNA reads TGCGCCAGCAGCTTGGATGGGGGGGCAGAGACCCAGTACTTC. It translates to CASSLDGGAETQYF.

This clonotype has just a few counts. CDR3 DNA: TGCAGTGCTAGAGATCCCGGCCGAGGCACCGGGGAGCTGTTTTTT. This sequence encodes CSARDPGRGTGELFF. The chain recombines TRBV20-1 with TRBJ2-2; no clear D gene. V was pared by 0 bases and J by 4 bases, with 12 bases between. The CDR3 contains 15 residues. The germline gives CDR1 DFQATT, CDR2 SNEGSKA (reference sequence).

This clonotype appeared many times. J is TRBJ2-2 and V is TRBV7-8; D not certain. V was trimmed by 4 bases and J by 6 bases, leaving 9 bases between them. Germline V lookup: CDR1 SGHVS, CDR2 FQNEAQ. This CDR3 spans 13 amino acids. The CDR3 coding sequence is TGTGCCAGCAGCTCAAAGCTGTCCGGGGAGCTGTTTTTT. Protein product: CASSSKLSGELFF. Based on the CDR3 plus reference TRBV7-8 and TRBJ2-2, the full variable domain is GAGVSQSPRYKVAKRGQDVALRCDPISGHVSLFWYQQALGQGPEFLTYFQNEAQLDKSGLPSDRFFAERPEGSVSTLKIQRTQQEDSAVYLCASSSKLSGELFFGEGSRLTVL.

CDR3 amino acids: CSAPHPGNLDTGELFF. DNA for the CDR3: TGCAGTGCTCCCCATCCAGGGAATTTGGACACCGGGGAGCTGTTTTTT. The chain is built from TRBV20-1 and TRBJ2-2, with D tentatively TRBD1 (5 bases). Germline V gene lookup returns CDR1 DFQATT and CDR2 SNEGSKA (reference sequence). Deletions cut 5 bases from V and 3 bases from J, with 19 bases between. The CDR3 covers 16 residues.

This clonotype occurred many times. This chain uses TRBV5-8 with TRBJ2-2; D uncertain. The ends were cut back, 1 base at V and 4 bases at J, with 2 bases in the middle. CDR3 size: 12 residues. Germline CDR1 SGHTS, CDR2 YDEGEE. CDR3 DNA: TGTGCCAGCAGCTTGTTCACCGGGGAGCTGTTTTTT. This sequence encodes CASSLFTGELFF.

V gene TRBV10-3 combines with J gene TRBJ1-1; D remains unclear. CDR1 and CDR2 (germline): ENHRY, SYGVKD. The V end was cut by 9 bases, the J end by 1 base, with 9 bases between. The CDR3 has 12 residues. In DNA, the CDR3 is TGTGCCATTGGACTCCCGAACACTGAAGCTTTCTTT. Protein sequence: CAIGLPNTEAFF.

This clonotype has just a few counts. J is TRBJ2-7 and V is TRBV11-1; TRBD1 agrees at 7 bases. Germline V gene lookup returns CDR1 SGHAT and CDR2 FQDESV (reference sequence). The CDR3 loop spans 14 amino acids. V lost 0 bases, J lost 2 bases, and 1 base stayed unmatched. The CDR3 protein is CASSLAGTAYEQYF. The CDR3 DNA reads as TGTGCCAGCAGCTTAGCGGGGACAGCCTACGAGCAGTACTTC.

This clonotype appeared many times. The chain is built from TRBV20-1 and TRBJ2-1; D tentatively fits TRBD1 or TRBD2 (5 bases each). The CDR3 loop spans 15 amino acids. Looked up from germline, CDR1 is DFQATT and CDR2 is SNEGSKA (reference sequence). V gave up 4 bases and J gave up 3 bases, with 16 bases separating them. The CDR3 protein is CSAKNSRDDYNEQFF. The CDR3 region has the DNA TGCAGTGCTAAAAACTCCCGGGACGACTACAATGAGCAGTTCTTC.

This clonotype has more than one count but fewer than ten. CDR3 nucleotides: TGCGCCAGCAGCCAACTTTCTTCGGGCGACGGCTACACCTTC. Amino acids: CASSQLSSGDGYTF. The chain couples TRBV4-3 to TRBJ1-2; D remains unclear. V was clipped by 2 bases and J by 8 bases, with 15 bases between them. CDR3 length equals 14 residues. Germline CDR1 is LGHNA and CDR2 is YSLEER.

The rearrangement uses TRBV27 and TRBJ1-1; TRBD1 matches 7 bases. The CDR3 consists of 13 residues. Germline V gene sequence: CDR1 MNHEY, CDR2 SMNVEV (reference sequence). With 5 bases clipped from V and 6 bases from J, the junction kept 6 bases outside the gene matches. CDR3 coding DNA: TGTGCCAGCAGTACCGACAGGGAGGCTGAAGCTTTCTTT. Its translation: CASSTDREAEAFF.

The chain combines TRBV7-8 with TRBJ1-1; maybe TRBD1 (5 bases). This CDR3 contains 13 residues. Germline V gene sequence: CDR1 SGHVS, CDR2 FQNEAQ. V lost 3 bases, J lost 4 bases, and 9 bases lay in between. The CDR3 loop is CASSFRARTEAFF. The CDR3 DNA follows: TGTGCCAGCAGCTTCAGGGCCCGCACTGAAGCTTTCTTT.

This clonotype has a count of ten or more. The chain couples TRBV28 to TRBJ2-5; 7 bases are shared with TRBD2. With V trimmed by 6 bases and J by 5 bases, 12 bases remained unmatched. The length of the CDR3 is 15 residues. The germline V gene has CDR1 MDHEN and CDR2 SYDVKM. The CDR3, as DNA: TGTGCCAGCAGCCCAAGGGGAGGGTATGATGAGACCCAGTACTTC. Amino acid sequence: CASSPRGGYDETQYF.

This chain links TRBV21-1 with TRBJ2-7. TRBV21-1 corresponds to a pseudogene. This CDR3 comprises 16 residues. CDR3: CASSKVWGEKAYEQYV. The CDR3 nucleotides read TGTGCCAGCAGCAAAGTTTGGGGTGAGAAGGCCTACGAGCAGTACGTC.